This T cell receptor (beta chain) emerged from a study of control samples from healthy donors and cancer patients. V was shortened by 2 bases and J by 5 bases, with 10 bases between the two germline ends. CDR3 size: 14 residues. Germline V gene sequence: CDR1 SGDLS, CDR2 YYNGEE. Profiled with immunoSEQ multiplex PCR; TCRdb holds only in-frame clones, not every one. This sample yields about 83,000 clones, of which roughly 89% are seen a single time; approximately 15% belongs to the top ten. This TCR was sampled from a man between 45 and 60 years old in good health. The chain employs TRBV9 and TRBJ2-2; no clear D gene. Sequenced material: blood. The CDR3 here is CASSVLDFTGELFF. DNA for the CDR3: TGTGCCAGCAGCGTCCTAGACTTTACCGGGGAGCTGTTTTTT.